This T cell receptor beta chain was sequenced during a study of blood T cell repertoires in COVID-19. In the study overall: Specimens from acute and convalescent COVID-19 originated in the United States, Italy and Spain.

Germline CDR1 reads MNHEY; CDR2 reads SMNVEV (reference sequence). This CDR3 is 14 amino acids long. V lost 6 bases and J lost 5, with 16 bases in between. Repertoires were generated with immunoSEQ multiplex PCR, while TCRdb's copy carries only in-frame clones and drops some. This table holds about 230,000 clones, 84% found once. The V gene is TRBV27, the J gene TRBJ1-2, with TRBD1 as a possible D gene (5 bases). The sequence derives from a woman in her thirties or forties who had recovered from COVID-19. Sequencing used peripheral blood. The CDR3 sequence: CASRPYSGIYGYTF. The CDR3 DNA follows: TGTGCCAGCAGACCGTACTCAGGGATTTATGGCTACACCTTC.